The T cell receptor (beta chain) described here comes from a study of post-analysis software for immune sequencing data (dated by TCRdb to 2014 to 2015). The study in broad terms: Relapsing-remitting, secondary progressive and progressive-relapsing multiple sclerosis were recorded as disease courses, and subtype annotation was lacking for some patients. The multiple sclerosis patient repertoires were compared with about a dozen previously published healthy control repertoires from donors aged about 6 to 26 years. A subset of samples was prepared in parallel using single-end sample barcoding, then pooled and co-amplified after Illumina adapter ligation.

CDR1 and CDR2 (MRHNA, SNTAGT) derive from the germline V gene. The CDR3, cysteine through phenylalanine, is 14 amino acids long. Of all the DNA, just the CDR3 is kept, 42 bases in frame from base 1. Cut back by 6 bases and 1 base, the V and J ends lie 12 bases apart. To demonstrate the VDJtools post-analysis software, TCR beta repertoires were profiled from the peripheral blood of some 12 young patients with multiple sclerosis. The multiple sclerosis patients were children and adolescents between roughly 6 and 16 years of age. Paper-wide results and their limitations: The control group was slightly older than the multiple sclerosis patient group. When samples were clustered directly using the F measure, samples prepared in the same batch co-clustered strongly, which prompted a batch-effect correction. Significantly higher frequencies in patients than in controls were found for about 5 TRBV segments, including TRBV5-6, TRBV5-1 and TRBV20-1. Compared with controls, multiple sclerosis patients had significantly lower normalized Chao1 diversity, a finding suggesting substantial peripheral T-cell clonal expansion.

The library was prepared using PCR. This sample was sequenced with an Illumina HiSeq 2500. Unique molecular identifiers were incorporated into TCR beta cDNA libraries to reduce PCR and sequencing biases. Approximately 500,000 cDNA molecules were obtained for every 1 to 10 million input T cells, so each molecule roughly corresponded to one T cell. Patient libraries were prepared and sequenced with the same protocol used for the earlier healthy control dataset. Samples belonging to the same batch were prepared together, multiplexed and sequenced on a shared HiSeq lane. The published analysis was carried out like this. MIGEC handled the raw barcoded reads, throwing out single-read molecular identifier groups before consensus assembly and CDR3 extraction. VDJtools was used for post-analysis of the clonotype tables, and diversity was normalized by down-sampling every dataset to the size of the smallest sample. In repertoire overlap clustering, CDR3 amino acid sequences, but not nucleotide sequences, were matched to correct batch-related cross-sample contamination. The raw public data were reprocessed by TCRdb itself: fastp quality trimming at Q25, MiXCR clonotype calling, in-frame beta chains only. Every distinct CDR3 protein forms one entry, paired with its most common genes and DNA. It is TCRdb's table, rather than the study itself, that gives the V and J calls and clone size. Counted in this sample were about 810,000 distinct CDR3 sequences; around 50% of them appeared once. The top ten clonotypes cover approximately 4.3% of the sample.

On this clonotype itself: The target of this receptor is not known. Base quality data are lacking; no much larger clone is found one base away.

The origin of this receptor is a girl aged 5 to 17 with multiple sclerosis. The specimen sequenced was blood. The V gene is TRBV6-4 and the J gene is TRBJ2-5, with the D gene too uncertain to name. The CDR3 amino acid sequence is: CASRHDRLQETQYF. The DNA sequence follows: TGTGCCAGCAGACACGACCGCCTCCAAGAGACCCAGTACTTC.